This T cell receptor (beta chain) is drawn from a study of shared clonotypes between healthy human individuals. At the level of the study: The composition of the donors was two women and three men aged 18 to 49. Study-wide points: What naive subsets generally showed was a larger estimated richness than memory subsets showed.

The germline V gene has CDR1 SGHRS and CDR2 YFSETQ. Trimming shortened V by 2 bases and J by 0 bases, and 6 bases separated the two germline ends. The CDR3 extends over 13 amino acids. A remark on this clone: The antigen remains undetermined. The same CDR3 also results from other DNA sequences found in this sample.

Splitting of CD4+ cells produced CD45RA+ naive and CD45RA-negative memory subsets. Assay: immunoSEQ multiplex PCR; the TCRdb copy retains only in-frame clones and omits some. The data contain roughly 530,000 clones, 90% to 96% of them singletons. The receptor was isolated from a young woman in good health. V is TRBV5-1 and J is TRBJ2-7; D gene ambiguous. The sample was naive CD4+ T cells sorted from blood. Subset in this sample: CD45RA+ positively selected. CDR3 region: CASSLDTSYEQYF. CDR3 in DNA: TGCGCCAGCAGCTTAGACACCTCCTACGAGCAGTACTTC.